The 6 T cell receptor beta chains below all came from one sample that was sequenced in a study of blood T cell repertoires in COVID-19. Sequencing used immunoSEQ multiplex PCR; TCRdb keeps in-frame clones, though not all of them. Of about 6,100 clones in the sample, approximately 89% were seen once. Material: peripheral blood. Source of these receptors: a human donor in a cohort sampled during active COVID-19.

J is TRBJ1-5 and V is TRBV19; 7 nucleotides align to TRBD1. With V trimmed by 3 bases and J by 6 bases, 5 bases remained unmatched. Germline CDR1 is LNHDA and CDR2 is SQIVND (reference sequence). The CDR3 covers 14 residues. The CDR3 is CASSMLGGGQPQHF. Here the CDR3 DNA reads TGTGCCAGTAGTATGTTAGGGGGCGGTCAGCCCCAGCATTTT.

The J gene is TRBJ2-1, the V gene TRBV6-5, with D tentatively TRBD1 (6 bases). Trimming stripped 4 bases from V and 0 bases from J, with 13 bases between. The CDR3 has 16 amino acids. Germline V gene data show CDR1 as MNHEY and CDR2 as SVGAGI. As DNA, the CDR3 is TGTGCCAGCAGTTCCCTGGGGGCCAGCTCCTACAATGAGCAGTTCTTC. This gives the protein CASSSLGASSYNEQFF.

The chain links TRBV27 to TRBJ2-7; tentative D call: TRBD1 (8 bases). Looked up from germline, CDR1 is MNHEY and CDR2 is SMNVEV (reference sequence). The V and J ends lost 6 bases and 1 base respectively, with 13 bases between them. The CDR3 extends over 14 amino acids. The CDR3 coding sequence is TGTGCCAGCAGAAACAGGGGGGGGTCCTACGAGCAGTACTTC. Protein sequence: CASRNRGGSYEQYF.

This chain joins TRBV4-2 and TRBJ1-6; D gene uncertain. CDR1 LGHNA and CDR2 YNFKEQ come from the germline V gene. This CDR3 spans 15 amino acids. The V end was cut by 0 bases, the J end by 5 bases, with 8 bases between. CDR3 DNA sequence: TGTGCCAGCAGCCAAGACTGGGCAGATAATTCACCCCTCCACTTT. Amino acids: CASSQDWADNSPLHF.

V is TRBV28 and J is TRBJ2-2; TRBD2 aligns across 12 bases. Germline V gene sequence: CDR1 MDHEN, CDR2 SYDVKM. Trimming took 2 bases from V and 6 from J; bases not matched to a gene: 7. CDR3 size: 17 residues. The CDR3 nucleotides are TGTGCCAGCAGTTTAGCGCTAGCGGGAGGGCTGTCCGGGGAGCTGTTTTTT. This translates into CASSLALAGGLSGELFF.

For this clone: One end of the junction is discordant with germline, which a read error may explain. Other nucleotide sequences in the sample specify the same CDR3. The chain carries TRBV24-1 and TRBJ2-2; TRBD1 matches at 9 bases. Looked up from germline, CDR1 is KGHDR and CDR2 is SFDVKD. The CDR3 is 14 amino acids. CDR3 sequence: CATQKTGGTGELFF. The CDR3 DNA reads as TGTGCCACCCAAAAGACAGGGGGAACCGGAGAGCTGTTTTTT.